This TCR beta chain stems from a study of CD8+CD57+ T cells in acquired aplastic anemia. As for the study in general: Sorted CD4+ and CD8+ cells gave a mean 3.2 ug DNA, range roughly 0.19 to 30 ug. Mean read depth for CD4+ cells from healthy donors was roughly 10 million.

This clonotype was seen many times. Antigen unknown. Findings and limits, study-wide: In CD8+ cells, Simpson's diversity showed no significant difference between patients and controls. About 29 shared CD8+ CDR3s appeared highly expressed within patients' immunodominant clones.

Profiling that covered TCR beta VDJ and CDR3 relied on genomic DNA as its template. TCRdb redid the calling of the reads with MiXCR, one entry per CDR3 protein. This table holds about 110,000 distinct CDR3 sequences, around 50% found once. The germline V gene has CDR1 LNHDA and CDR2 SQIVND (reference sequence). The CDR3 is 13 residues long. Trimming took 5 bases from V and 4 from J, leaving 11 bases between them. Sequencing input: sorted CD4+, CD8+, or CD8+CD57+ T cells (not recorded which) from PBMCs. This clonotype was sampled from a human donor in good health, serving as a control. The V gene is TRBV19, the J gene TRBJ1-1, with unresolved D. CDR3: CASSSGGGTEAFF. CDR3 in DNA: TGTGCCAGTAGTTCAGGAGGTGGCACTGAAGCTTTCTTT.